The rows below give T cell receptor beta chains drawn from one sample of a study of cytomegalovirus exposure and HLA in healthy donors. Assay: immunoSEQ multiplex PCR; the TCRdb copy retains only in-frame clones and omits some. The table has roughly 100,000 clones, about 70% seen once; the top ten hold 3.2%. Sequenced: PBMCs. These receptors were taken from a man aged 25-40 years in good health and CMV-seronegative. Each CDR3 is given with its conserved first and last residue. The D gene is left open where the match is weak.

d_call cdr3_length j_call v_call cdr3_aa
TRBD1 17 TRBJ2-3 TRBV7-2 CASSFPMGTVGTDTQYF
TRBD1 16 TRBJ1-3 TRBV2 CASTLSGTGSGNTIYF
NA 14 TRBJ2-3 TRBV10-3 CAIKGGLSTDTQYF
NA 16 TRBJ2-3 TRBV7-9 CASSLSQGPPADTQYF
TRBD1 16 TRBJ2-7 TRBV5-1 CASSLAEGAATYEQYF
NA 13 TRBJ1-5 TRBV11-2 CASSLQANQPQHF
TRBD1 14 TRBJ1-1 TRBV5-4 CASKVRGQNTEAFF
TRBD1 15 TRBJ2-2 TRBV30 CAWNQGAMDTGELFF
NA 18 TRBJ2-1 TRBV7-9 CASSAGEGLIIGYNEQFF
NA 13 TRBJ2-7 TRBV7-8 CASRQGPAYEQYF
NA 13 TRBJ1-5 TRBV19 CASDWGGHQPQHF